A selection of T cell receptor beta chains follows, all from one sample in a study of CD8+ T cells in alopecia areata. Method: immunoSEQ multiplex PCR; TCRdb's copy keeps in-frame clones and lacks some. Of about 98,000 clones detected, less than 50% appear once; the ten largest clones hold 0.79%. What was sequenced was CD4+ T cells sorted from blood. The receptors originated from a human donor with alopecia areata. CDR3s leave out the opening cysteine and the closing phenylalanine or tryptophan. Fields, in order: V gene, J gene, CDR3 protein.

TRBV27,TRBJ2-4,ASSLKGDVKNIQY
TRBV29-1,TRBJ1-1,SVEIRGTEAF
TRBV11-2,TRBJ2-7,ASTLAGGPGEQY
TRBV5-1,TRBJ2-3,ASSLDGTDTQY
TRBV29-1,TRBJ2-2,SGLGEGTLNTGELF
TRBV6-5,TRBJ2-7,ASSYTGTEQY
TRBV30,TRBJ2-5,AWNTGRETQY
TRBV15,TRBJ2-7,ATSREPRRGLTEQY
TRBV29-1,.,SVTGASYEQY
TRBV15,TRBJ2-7,ATSRDLAYEQY
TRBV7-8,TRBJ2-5,ASSDRRQTQETQY
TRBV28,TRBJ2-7,ASTTIGQGSNEQY
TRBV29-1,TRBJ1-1,SVAYSGQGLITEAF
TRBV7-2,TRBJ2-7,ASSLALQAREQY
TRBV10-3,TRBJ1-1,ATSMNTEAF
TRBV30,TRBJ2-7,ASWDGKFYEQY
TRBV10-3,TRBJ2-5,AISPTSGVGETQY
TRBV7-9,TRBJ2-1,ASSLGGTRSLDEQF
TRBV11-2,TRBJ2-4,ASSLAGQGHIQY
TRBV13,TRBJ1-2,ASTLQGEGAGYT
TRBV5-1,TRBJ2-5,ASSLTGGRQETQY
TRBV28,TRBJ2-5,ASSSETQY
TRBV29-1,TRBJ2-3,SVQGVYPGIQTDTQY
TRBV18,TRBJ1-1,ASSQGNTEAF
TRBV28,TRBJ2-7,ASGTLGPYEQY
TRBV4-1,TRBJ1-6,ASSLSVISPLH
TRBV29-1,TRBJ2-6,SARLASGANVLT
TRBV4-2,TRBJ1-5,ASSQDRTGGSVGPQH
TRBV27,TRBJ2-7,ASSFREGYEQY
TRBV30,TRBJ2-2,AWRDTGELF
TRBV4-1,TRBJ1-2,ASSQPGRAIYGYT
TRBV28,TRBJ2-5,ASSNLRSATQETQY
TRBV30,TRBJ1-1,AEGAAGPGNTEAF
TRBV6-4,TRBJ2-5,ASSPGQGETQY
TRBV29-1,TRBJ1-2,SVEGGALVYGYT
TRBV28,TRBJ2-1,ASLPGLAGGPRSYNEQF
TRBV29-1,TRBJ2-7,SVVGQDIGGSYEQY
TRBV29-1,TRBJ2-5,SGAQAQETQY
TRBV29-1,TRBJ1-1,SVERQGARKIF
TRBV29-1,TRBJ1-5,SATMGGGQGNQPQH
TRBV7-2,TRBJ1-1,ASSLARGEAF
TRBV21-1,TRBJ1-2,ASSSERVRGYT
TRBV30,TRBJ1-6,AWSVGRGNSPLH
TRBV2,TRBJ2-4,ASGSGGDVAKNIQY
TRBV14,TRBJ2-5,ASSRGGETQY